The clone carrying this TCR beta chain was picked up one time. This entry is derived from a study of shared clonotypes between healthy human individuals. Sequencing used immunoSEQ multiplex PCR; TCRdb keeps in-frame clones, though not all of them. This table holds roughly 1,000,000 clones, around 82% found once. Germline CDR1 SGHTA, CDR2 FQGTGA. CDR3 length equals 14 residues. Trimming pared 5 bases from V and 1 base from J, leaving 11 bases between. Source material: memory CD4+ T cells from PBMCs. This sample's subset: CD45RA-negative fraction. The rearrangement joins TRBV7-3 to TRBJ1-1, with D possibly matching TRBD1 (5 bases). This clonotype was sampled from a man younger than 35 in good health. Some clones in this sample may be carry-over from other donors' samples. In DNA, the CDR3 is TGTGCCAGCAGCCCGGGACCCCCGAACACTGAAGCTTTCTTT. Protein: CASSPGPPNTEAFF.